The present entry profiles one T cell receptor (beta chain) with its context. The sample originates from a study of cytomegalovirus exposure and HLA in healthy donors. This CDR3 contains 15 residues. The germline V gene encodes CDR1 SGHAT and CDR2 FQDESV (reference sequence). The junction had 8 bases not matched to a gene; V was cut back by 1 base and J by 6 bases. PCR amplification relied on 60 Vbeta primers (plus 13 Jbeta primers). The table came from immunoSEQ multiplex PCR; TCRdb's copy has only in-frame clones and leaves some out. The table includes over 150,000 clones, roughly four fifths detected once.

Sample: PBMCs. The sequence was obtained from a man aged 50-59 years in good health and CMV-seronegative. The V call is TRBV11-1, the J call TRBJ2-7, with TRBD2 matching 8 bases. The CDR3 spells CASSLVAGGAGEQYF. Written as DNA, the CDR3 is TGTGCCAGCAGCTTAGTGGCGGGAGGCGCGGGCGAGCAGTACTTC.